This TCR beta chain was obtained from a study of OX40 agonist ivuxolimab in advanced cancers. Turning to the study itself: Dose-escalation patients had hepatocellular carcinoma, melanoma, renal cell or head and neck cancer. The study reported partial responses in three patients: one hepatocellular carcinoma, two cutaneous melanoma.

This CDR3 has 14 amino acids. The V end was cut by 5 bases, the J end by 7 bases, with 17 bases between. Germline CDR1 and CDR2: MDHEN and SYDVKM. The assay was immunoSEQ multiplex PCR, and TCRdb's table has in-frame clones only and misses some. The table includes tens of thousands of clones, almost 85% detected once. The sequencing used CD4+ or CD8+ T cells sorted from blood, collected in a trial of the OX40 agonist ivuxolimab. J is TRBJ1-1 and V is TRBV28, with D possibly being TRBD1 (6 bases). The receptor was derived from an adult with an advanced solid tumor such as melanoma, head and neck, liver or kidney cancer. The CDR3 protein is CASSQGTGAGEAFF. DNA for the CDR3: TGTGCCAGCAGTCAGGGGACCGGGGCAGGTGAAGCTTTCTTT.